This TCR beta chain was sequenced for a study of shared T cell receptors in the human thymus. V lost 1 base, J lost 14 bases, and 20 bases lay in between. Germline V gives CDR1 SGHRS, CDR2 YFSETQ. The CDR3 is 14 amino acids. Generated by immunoSEQ multiplex PCR, the TCRdb table keeps only in-frame clones and is missing some. The sample lists about 710,000 clones, roughly 86% occurring once. The data were also submitted as part of a second study, on human thymus T cells.

The rearrangement joins TRBV5-1 to TRBJ2-3; TRBD2 is a possible D gene (6 bases). Material: thymocytes. The source of this sequence is a boy under two years old with a congenital heart defect. DNA of the CDR3: TGCGCCAGCAGCTTGTGTAGCGGCCGGGCTCATTTGTATTTT. It encodes CASSLCSGRAHLYF. Full variable domain (outside the CDR3, taken from reference TRBV5-1 and TRBJ2-3): KAGVTQTPRYLIKTRGQQVTLSCSPISGHRSVSWYQQTPGQGLQFLFEYFSETQRNKGNFPGRFSGRQFSNSRSEMNVSTLELGDSALYLCASSLCSGRAHLYFGPGTRLTVL.